A selection of T cell receptor beta chains follows, all from one sample in a study of T-cell reconstitution after alpha-beta-depleted transplantation in children. One entry per CDR3 protein, called by TCRdb with MiXCR from the PCR reads. This sample has approximately 510,000 distinct CDR3 sequences, with around 17% found just once. Sequencing used PBMCs from the stem cell graft donor, obtained from the stem cell graft. The receptors shown here come from a human donor who donated a stem cell graft to a child with acute lymphoblastic leukemia. Both conserved end residues are part of each CDR3. A D gene is named only where the DNA matches it firmly. Clone size is shown for a subset of rows, as once, few, many or a class of expanded clone.

j_gene | v_gene | d_gene | len | abundance | CDR3aa | CDR3nt
TRBJ2-3 | TRBV7-2 | TRBD2 | 17 | few | CASSRLAGGGSTDTQYF | TGTGCCAGCAGCCGGCTAGCGGGAGGGGGGAGCACAGATACGCAGTATTTT
TRBJ2-4 | TRBV7-4 | NA | 16 | NA | CASSLGLVGTKNIQYF | TGTGCCAGCAGCTTAGGGCTAGTTGGGACCAAAAACATTCAGTACTTC
TRBJ2-1 | TRBV7-8 | NA | 13 | NA | CASSSPLWNEQFF | TGTGCCAGCAGCTCACCTTTGTGGAATGAGCAGTTCTTC
TRBJ2-1 | TRBV6-5 | NA | 12 | few | CASSQSGQEQFF | TGTGCCAGCAGTCAGTCCGGCCAGGAGCAGTTCTTC
TRBJ2-1 | TRBV29-1 | NA | 11 | many | CSADLAGEQFF | TGCAGCGCCGATCTAGCCGGGGAGCAGTTCTTC
TRBJ1-3 | TRBV7-2 | NA | 15 | NA | CASSWDTSSGNTIYF | TGTGCCAGCAGCTGGGACACGAGCTCTGGAAACACCATATATTTT
TRBJ1-2 | TRBV28 | TRBD1 | 15 | few | CATPPQGASNYGYTF | TGTGCCACTCCGCCACAGGGGGCAAGTAACTATGGCTACACCTTC
TRBJ2-2 | TRBV3-1 | NA | 16 | NA | CASSQDRGKEAGELFF | TGTGCCAGCAGCCAAGATCGCGGGAAGGAGGCCGGGGAGCTGTTTTTT
TRBJ1-1 | TRBV5-1 | NA | 14 | few | CASREGTLNTEAFF | TGCGCCAGCAGAGAGGGGACCTTGAACACTGAAGCTTTCTTT
TRBJ1-2 | TRBV5-1 | NA | 14 | few | CASSLDSGGLSYTF | TGCGCCAGCAGCTTGGATTCCGGGGGACTTAGCTACACCTTC
TRBJ2-7 | TRBV30 | TRBD2 | 13 | NA | CAWSPLATQQQYF | TGTGCCTGGAGTCCACTAGCGACCCAACAGCAGTACTTC
TRBJ2-3 | TRBV27 | NA | 11 | few | CASSSGYTQYF | TGTGCCAGCAGTTCCGGATATACGCAGTATTTT
TRBJ2-3 | TRBV7-6 | NA | 14 | few | CASSLETNTDTQYF | TGTGCCAGCAGCTTAGAAACAAACACAGATACGCAGTATTTT
TRBJ1-5 | TRBV3-1 | TRBD1 | 15 | few | CASSQGQGSNQPQHF | TGTGCCAGCAGCCAAGGACAGGGGAGCAATCAGCCCCAGCATTTT
TRBJ1-1 | TRBV5-1 | NA | 16 | NA | CASSLEAGILNTEAFF | TGCGCCAGCAGCTTGGAAGCGGGGATATTAAACACTGAAGCTTTCTTT
TRBJ2-1 | TRBV11-2 | NA | 13 | NA | CASIGLAGNEQFF | TGTGCCTCCATAGGGCTAGCCGGCAATGAGCAGTTCTTC
TRBJ2-7 | TRBV5-1 | NA | 15 | NA | CASSPVSGTSYEQYF | TGCGCCAGCAGCCCGGTAAGTGGGACGTCCTACGAGCAGTACTTC
TRBJ2-3 | TRBV11-2 | NA | 15 | NA | CASGGAPGVGDTQYF | TGTGCCAGTGGGGGGGCTCCCGGGGTAGGAGATACGCAGTATTTT
TRBJ2-7 | TRBV6-6 | NA | 13 | NA | CASSYLSGTQQYF | TGTGCCAGCAGTTACCTTTCGGGGACGCAGCAGTACTTC
TRBJ2-1 | TRBV20-1 | NA | 18 | few | CSARPLPVSGYTYNEQFF | TGCAGTGCTAGACCACTACCGGTTAGCGGATATACCTACAATGAGCAGTTCTTC
TRBJ2-7 | TRBV4-1 | TRBD2 | 16 | NA | CASSQDPGLAGSEQYF | TGCGCCAGCAGCCAAGACCCGGGACTAGCGGGCTCCGAGCAGTACTTC
TRBJ2-7 | TRBV5-1 | NA | 17 | NA | CASSLFPEQTFTYEQYF | TGCGCCAGCAGCTTGTTTCCGGAACAGACTTTCACCTACGAGCAGTACTTC
TRBJ2-2 | TRBV4-1 | NA | 16 | few | CASSQVALTNTGELFF | TGCGCCAGCAGCCAAGTTGCACTTACGAACACCGGGGAGCTGTTTTTT
TRBJ2-1 | TRBV3-1 | TRBD1 | 16 | NA | CASSPGTGSSYNEQFF | TGTGCCAGCAGTCCCGGGACAGGGAGCTCCTACAATGAGCAGTTCTTC
TRBJ1-3 | TRBV6-5 | TRBD1 | 16 | NA | CASSYLGTGERNTIYF | TGTGCCAGCAGTTACCTCGGGACAGGGGAAAGAAACACCATATATTTT
TRBJ2-1 | TRBV3-1 | NA | 17 | NA | CASSQDDAGWPYNEQFF | TGTGCCAGCAGCCAAGATGATGCGGGGTGGCCCTACAATGAGCAGTTCTTC
TRBJ2-1 | TRBV10-2 | TRBD2 | 15 | NA | CASGMTSGGYNEQFF | TGCGCCAGCGGGATGACTAGCGGGGGCTACAATGAGCAGTTCTTC
TRBJ1-1 | TRBV29-1 | NA | 14 | NA | CSVDVSGVLTEAFF | TGCAGCGTTGATGTCTCGGGTGTTTTGACTGAAGCTTTCTTT
TRBJ1-1 | TRBV5-1 | TRBD1 | 16 | NA | CASSLVFQGGDTEAFF | TGCGCCAGCAGCTTGGTGTTTCAGGGGGGAGACACTGAAGCTTTCTTT
TRBJ2-7 | TRBV12-3/TRBV12-4 | TRBD2 | 17 | NA | CASSPRAAGGVTYEQYF | TGTGCCAGCAGTCCGCGGGCGGCGGGAGGTGTCACCTACGAGCAGTACTTC
TRBJ2-1 | TRBV13 | NA | 14 | few | CASSGRAYGDEQFF | TGTGCCAGCAGCGGAAGGGCGTACGGCGATGAGCAGTTCTTC
TRBJ2-7 | TRBV10-2 | NA | 11 | NA | CASSELDEQYF | TGCGCCAGCAGTGAACTTGACGAGCAGTACTTC
TRBJ2-1 | TRBV6-5 | NA | 13 | NA | CASSYRTTNEQFF | TGTGCCAGCAGTTACCGGACTACCAATGAGCAGTTCTTC
TRBJ2-6 | TRBV27 | TRBD1 | 16 | NA | CASSARQGTGANVLTF | TGTGCCAGCAGTGCACGACAGGGGACAGGGGCCAACGTCCTGACTTTC
TRBJ2-5 | TRBV18 | TRBD2 | 14 | NA | CASSHGTRGETQYF | TGTGCCAGCTCACACGGGACTAGAGGAGAGACCCAGTACTTC
TRBJ1-1 | TRBV9 | NA | 14 | many | CASRSGGAGTEAFF | TGTGCCAGCAGATCCGGAGGGGCGGGCACTGAAGCTTTCTTT
TRBJ1-1 | TRBV9 | NA | 14 | NA | CASSDRGGLREAFF | TGTGCCAGCAGCGACCGGGGGGGCCTGAGGGAAGCTTTCTTT
TRBJ2-1 | TRBV20-1 | TRBD2 | 15 | once | CSAGLTGGPRNEQFF | TGCAGTGCAGGATTGACGGGAGGGCCTCGGAATGAGCAGTTCTTC
TRBJ1-1 | TRBV4-2 | NA | 16 | NA | CASSQEFGRVNTEAFF | TGTGCCAGCAGCCAAGAATTCGGGAGAGTGAACACTGAAGCTTTCTTT
TRBJ1-1 | TRBV20-1 | TRBD1 | 13 | NA | CSAEGGASTEAFF | TGCAGTGCTGAAGGGGGCGCGAGCACTGAAGCTTTCTTT
TRBJ1-1 | TRBV10-3 | NA | 13 | NA | CAISERYQGEAFF | TGTGCCATCAGTGAACGATATCAGGGTGAAGCTTTCTTT
TRBJ2-1 | TRBV29-1 | NA | 13 | many | CSLYSGPYNEQFF | TGCAGCCTTTATAGCGGACCCTACAATGAGCAGTTCTTC
TRBJ1-4 | TRBV5-1 | NA | 15 | few | CASSRQQATGEKLFF | TGCGCCAGCAGCCGACAACAAGCGACAGGTGAAAAACTGTTTTTT
TRBJ1-3 | TRBV7-2 | NA | 14 | few | CASSLGNAGNTIYF | TGTGCCAGCAGCTTGGGGAACGCTGGAAACACCATATATTTT
TRBJ2-5 | TRBV18 | NA | 15 | NA | CASSPPGRAQETQYF | TGTGCCAGCTCACCACCAGGGCGGGCCCAAGAGACCCAGTACTTC
TRBJ2-1 | TRBV7-9 | NA | 14 | NA | CASSLIFRRNEQFF | TGTGCCAGCAGCTTGATATTCAGAAGGAATGAGCAGTTCTTC
TRBJ1-1 | TRBV12-5 | NA | 13 | NA | CASGFGPDTEAFF | TGTGCTAGTGGTTTCGGACCAGACACTGAAGCTTTCTTT
TRBJ1-2 | TRBV5-1 | NA | 11 | NA | CASTRDDGYTF | TGCGCCAGCACCAGGGACGATGGCTACACCTTC
TRBJ2-1 | TRBV7-3 | TRBD2 | 19 | NA | CASSSPGTSGTASYNEQFF | TGTGCCAGCAGCAGTCCCGGGACTAGCGGGACAGCTTCCTACAATGAGCAGTTCTTC
TRBJ2-7 | TRBV6-4 | NA | 13 | NA | CASSDGDSPEQYF | TGTGCCAGCAGTGACGGGGACTCCCCTGAGCAGTACTTC
TRBJ1-1 | TRBV7-6 | NA | 14 | few | CASSLSTRNTEAFF | TGTGCCAGCAGCCTGTCAACAAGAAACACTGAAGCTTTCTTT
TRBJ2-1 | TRBV5-1 | TRBD2 | 16 | few | CASSLDGAGGPNEQFF | TGCGCCAGCAGCTTGGATGGGGCGGGAGGGCCCAATGAGCAGTTCTTC
TRBJ2-1 | TRBV20-1 | NA | 16 | few | CSARLFRDGHYNEQFF | TGCAGTGCTAGATTATTCCGGGACGGGCACTACAATGAGCAGTTCTTC